These 13 T cell receptor beta chains came from one sample sequenced in a study of Ad26.COV2.S vaccination and SARS-CoV-2 variants. Treatment here: roughly 19 received Ad26.COV2.S at low or high dose, single or two shots; roughly five received placebo; per-sample allocation not given. Collection of the samples took place on day 63 after the first injection of vaccine or placebo. Profiling relied on immunoSEQ multiplex PCR, and the TCRdb table lists in-frame clones only, not all of them. The sample contains about 410,000 clones, 70% to 90% of which appear only once. Sequencing was performed on peripheral blood, taken in a trial of Ad26.COV2.S vaccine versus placebo. The receptors come from a person between 18 and 60 years old who received the Ad26.COV2.S COVID-19 vaccine or a placebo.

The rearrangement joins TRBV21-1 to TRBJ2-1; the table's D call, TRBD2, has no DNA check behind it. TRBV21-1 is deemed a pseudogene. There are 16 residues in the CDR3. CDR3 bases: TGTGCCAGCAGCAAAGATGGGCGGGAGGACTCCAATGAGCAGTTCTTC. Its translation: CASSKDGREDSNEQFF.

In its sample, this clone was seen a few times. This sequence joins TRBV4-1 and TRBJ2-3; 8 nucleotides agree with TRBD2. Germline CDR1 MGHRA, CDR2 YSYEKL. The CDR3 is 16 amino acids. V was clipped by 2 bases and J by 2 bases; unmatched bases: 6. The CDR3 region has the DNA TGCGCCAGCAGCCAAATTCTAGCGGGTCCCACAGATACGCAGTATTTT. Amino acid sequence: CASSQILAGPTDTQYF.

The chain employs TRBV20-1 and TRBJ2-4, with 8 positions matching TRBD1. Losses at the gene ends were 2 bases for V and 15 bases for J; bases not matched to a gene: 6. This CDR3 is 11 amino acids long. Germline assignment: CDR1 DFQATT and CDR2 SNEGSKA (reference sequence). The CDR3 loop is CSARSGQGLYF. CDR3 DNA sequence: TGCAGTGCTAGATCCGGACAGGGTCTGTACTTC.

The V call is TRBV6-2 or TRBV6-3, the J call TRBJ2-5; D possibly corresponds to TRBD1 (6 bases). The CDR3 is 17 residues long. Germline CDR1 is MNHEY and CDR2 is SVGEGT. The V end lost 0 bases, the J end lost 1 base, and 15 bases lay between the germline ends. The CDR3 nucleotides are TGTGCCAGCAGTTACTCCCCCGGGACATCAACCCAAGAGACCCAGTACTTC. Its protein is CASSYSPGTSTQETQYF.

The chain couples TRBV28 to TRBJ2-1; 7 nucleotides match TRBD1. The CDR3 consists of 11 residues. From germline, CDR1 is MDHEN and CDR2 SYDVKM. Trimming at V came to 11 bases and at J to 9 bases, leaving 7 bases not matched to a gene. In nucleotides, the CDR3 is TGTGCCGTACAGGGGATGGCTGAGCAGTTCTTC. Residues: CAVQGMAEQFF.

This clone was seen only once. V is TRBV6-5 and J is TRBJ1-5; TRBD1 might be the D (6 bases). The CDR3 runs to 15 residues. Per germline, CDR1 MNHEY and CDR2 SVGAGI. V gave up 5 bases and J gave up 2 bases, with 13 bases separating them. CDR3: CASSPQGGGNQPQHF. The DNA of the CDR3 is TGTGCCAGCAGTCCACAGGGAGGTGGCAATCAGCCCCAGCATTTT.

As regards this clone: Other DNA sequences within the sample encode an identical CDR3. The chain couples TRBV2 to TRBJ2-7, with unresolved D. CDR1 is SNHLY and CDR2 is FYNNEI in the germline V gene. CDR3 length: 12 residues. With 6 bases removed from V and 0 bases from J, the gap between germline ends came to 6 bases. In DNA, the CDR3 is TGTGCCAGCAGCGGTAGCTCCTACGAGCAGTACTTC. Encoded protein: CASSGSSYEQYF.

The rearrangement links TRBV28 to TRBJ2-3, with TRBD1 identical over 7 bases. Germline V gene lookup returns CDR1 MDHEN and CDR2 SYDVKM. The CDR3 sequence is 17 residues long. V was clipped by 3 bases and J by 4 bases; unmatched bases: 13. The CDR3 loop is CASSFQDRVDEADTQYF. The CDR3 DNA follows: TGTGCCAGCAGTTTTCAAGACAGGGTAGACGAGGCAGATACGCAGTATTTT. Full variable domain (outside the CDR3, taken from reference TRBV28 and TRBJ2-3): DVKVTQSSRYLVKRTGEKVFLECVQDMDHENMFWYRQDPGLGLRLIYFSYDVKMKEKGDIPEGYSVSREKKERFSLILESASTNQTSMYLCASSFQDRVDEADTQYFGPGTRLTVL.

CDR3 nucleotide sequence: TGTGCCAGCAGCTTGGGGGGTGTCACCGGGGAGCTGTTTTTT. Translating it yields CASSLGGVTGELFF. This sequence joins TRBV7-8 and TRBJ2-2; the D gene is possibly TRBD2 (6 bases). This CDR3 has 14 residues. CDR1 and CDR2 from the germline V gene are SGHVS and FQNEAQ. V gave up 3 bases and J gave up 4 bases, with 9 bases separating them.

This clone showed up just once. The rearrangement uses TRBV10-2 and TRBJ2-7, with D unclear. CDR1 and CDR2 from the germline V gene are WSHSY and SAAADI. There are 14 residues in the CDR3. Trimming shortened V by 6 bases and J by 1 base, and 13 bases separated the two germline ends. The CDR3 sequence: CASSQVGESYEQYF. The CDR3 bases are TGCGCCAGCAGCCAGGTCGGTGAGTCCTACGAGCAGTACTTC.

To note about this clone: At one of its ends the junction is not consistent with the germline gene, which may arise from a read error. The gene calls are TRBV18 and TRBJ1-4; TRBD1 is a possible D gene (5 bases). Looked up from germline, CDR1 is KGHSH and CDR2 is LQKENI. The CDR3 sequence is 15 residues long. The CDR3: CASSPRGGTNEKLFF. The CDR3, as DNA: TGTGCCAGCTCGCCACGGGGGGGAACTAATGAAAAACTGTTTTTT.

This CDR3 is CSASPGQGDLDEQFF. The CDR3 region has the DNA TGCAGTGCTAGTCCGGGACAGGGGGATTTAGATGAGCAGTTCTTC. The chain couples TRBV20-1 to TRBJ2-1; 11 positions match TRBD1. V shed 3 bases, J shed 8 bases, and the junction held 9 bases outside the gene matches. The CDR3 contains 15 residues. The germline V gene encodes CDR1 DFQATT and CDR2 SNEGSKA (reference sequence).

DNA for the CDR3: TGTGCCACCAGCAGAGAGAGGGAAACTAATCGCTACACCTTC. This codes for CATSRERETNRYTF. The chain couples TRBV15 to TRBJ1-2; D uncertain. The V and J ends lost 0 bases and 9 bases respectively, with 14 bases between them. The CDR3 has 14 residues. Germline-derived CDR1 and CDR2 are LNHNV and YYDKDF (reference sequence).